This T cell receptor (beta chain) was sequenced in a study of blood T cell repertoires in COVID-19. Study as a whole: PBMCs, B-cell-depleted T cells, or T cells provided the cDNA or gDNA that made up the material.

Sequencing was performed with immunoSEQ multiplex PCR; in TCRdb, only in-frame clones are kept and a portion is missing. The profile shows approximately 66,000 clones, 70% to 75% of them singletons. The CDR3 has 14 amino acids. Source material: peripheral blood. This TCR was sampled from a man aged 55 to 69 with acute or convalescent COVID-19. The J gene is TRBJ2-2, the V gene TRBV21-1; TRBD1, the table's D call, was not compared with the DNA. TRBV21-1 is a documented pseudogene. The CDR3 region is CASSPLKDSGELFF. Here the CDR3 DNA reads TGTGCCAGCAGCCCCCTCAAGGACAGCGGGGAGCTGTTTTTT.